These 23 T cell receptor beta chains were all obtained from the same sample, sequenced in a study of memory CD4+ T cells and cytomegalovirus serostatus. Single viable CD3+CD4+CD8-CD45RO+ cells were sorted as the memory CD4+ T cells. The protocol was immunoSEQ multiplex PCR, while the TCRdb copy is restricted to in-frame clones and leaves out a portion. The data contain about 52,000 clones, about four fifths of them seen just once; the ten biggest clones take up 1.3% to 1.5%. Sequencing was done on a sample of memory CD4+ T cells from blood. The receptors were gathered from an adult in good health and CMV-seropositive.

This clone was seen only a few times. This chain links TRBV19 with TRBJ2-4, with unresolved D. Germline CDR1 LNHDA, CDR2 SQIVND (reference sequence). V was clipped by 5 bases and J by 11 bases, with 16 bases between them. The CDR3 has 13 residues. In DNA form, the CDR3 reads TGTGCCAGTAGTCTCCTTCAACCGGGCGTTCAGTACTTC. Protein product: CASSLLQPGVQYF.

The chain couples TRBV28 to TRBJ2-7; 8 bases fit TRBD1. Germline-derived CDR1 and CDR2 are MDHEN and SYDVKM. With 2 bases clipped from V and 7 bases from J, the junction kept 10 bases outside the gene matches. The CDR3 length is 15 residues. CDR3 sequence (DNA): TGTGCCAGCAGTTTAGGGGCAGGGGGCTCGGGGGAGCAGTACTTC. Encoded protein: CASSLGAGGSGEQYF.

This clone was counted once. This chain uses TRBV28 with TRBJ2-7; perhaps TRBD2 as D (5 bases). This CDR3 has 15 residues. Germline values: CDR1 MDHEN, CDR2 SYDVKM. V lost 2 bases and J 2 bases, leaving 13 bases between the germline ends. In DNA form, the CDR3 reads TGTGCCAGCAGTTTAGAGGGTAGTGGCACCTACGAGCAGTACTTC. Translated, it gives CASSLEGSGTYEQYF.

This clone has a handful of counts. The gene calls are TRBV16 and TRBJ1-1; D possibly corresponds to TRBD1 (5 bases). Per germline, CDR1 KGHSY and CDR2 FQNENV. The CDR3 runs to 13 residues. V was trimmed by 4 bases and J by 7 bases, leaving 13 bases between them. The DNA for the CDR3 is TGTGCCAGCAGCCTCGGACAAGGAGATGAAGCTTTCTTT. Amino acid sequence: CASSLGQGDEAFF.

The chain carries TRBV19 and TRBJ1-4; D is unclear. Looked up from germline, CDR1 is LNHDA and CDR2 is SQIVND (reference sequence). The CDR3 runs to 15 residues. The ends were cut back, 4 bases at V and 7 bases at J, with 16 bases in the middle. CDR3 nucleotide sequence: TGTGCCAGTAGTAGGAGGGAGACGCCGGGTGAAAAACTGTTTTTT. It specifies CASSRRETPGEKLFF.

The chain links TRBV10-3 to TRBJ2-3; no clear D gene. This CDR3 region has 15 residues. The V gene lost 6 bases and the J gene lost 1 base, with 14 bases spanning the gap. Germline V gives CDR1 ENHRY, CDR2 SYGVKD. The CDR3 loop reads CAIRNTLDRTDTQYF. For the CDR3, the DNA is TGTGCCATCAGGAACACGCTAGATCGCACAGATACGCAGTATTTT.

J is TRBJ2-7 and V is TRBV5-5; D gene unclear. Germline CDR1 reads SGHKS; CDR2 reads YYEKEE (reference sequence). The CDR3 has 13 amino acids. V lost 2 bases to trimming and J lost 3 bases, with 9 bases between them. The CDR3 DNA follows: TGTGCCAGCAGCTTTGGGATCATCTACGAGCAGTACTTC. Its protein is CASSFGIIYEQYF. The entire variable domain, with the rest obtained from reference TRBV5-5 and TRBJ2-7, is as follows: DAGVTQSPTHLIKTRGQQVTLRCSPISGHKSVSWYQQVLGQGPQFIFQYYEKEERGRGNFPDRFSARQFPNYSSELNVNALLLGDSALYLCASSFGIIYEQYFGPGTRLTVT.

CDR3: CASSFQPDSRVRTDTQYF. The CDR3 DNA follows: TGTGCCAGCAGCTTTCAGCCTGACAGCAGAGTACGTACAGATACGCAGTATTTT. The gene calls are TRBV7-8 and TRBJ2-3, with D tentatively TRBD1 (5 bases). Deletions cut 3 bases from V and 3 bases from J, with 22 bases between. This CDR3 region has 18 residues. Germline V gene sequence: CDR1 SGHVS, CDR2 FQNEAQ.

This clone was observed once. V gene TRBV6-5 combines with J gene TRBJ2-5; TRBD1 matches at 11 bases. In germline, CDR1 is MNHEY, CDR2 SVGAGI. This CDR3 has 14 residues. Losses at the gene ends were 8 bases for V and 5 bases for J; bases not matched to a gene: 7. The CDR3 bases are TGTGCCAGCCGGACAGGGGGCCCGAGGGAGACCCAGTACTTC. Its translation is CASRTGGPRETQYF.

J is TRBJ1-1 and V is TRBV19, with D perhaps matching TRBD1 (5 bases). Germline loops: CDR1 LNHDA, CDR2 SQIVND (reference sequence). The CDR3 runs to 15 residues. Trimming shortened V by 3 bases and J by 1 base, and 12 bases separated the two germline ends. The CDR3 DNA follows: TGTGCCAGTAGTATTTGGGGGACCCCGAACACTGAAGCTTTCTTT. This codes for CASSIWGTPNTEAFF.

V gene TRBV14 combines with J gene TRBJ1-6, with D uncertain. Trimming removed 4 bases from V and 8 bases from J, with 9 bases in between. This CDR3 comprises 13 residues. Looked up from germline, CDR1 is SGHDN and CDR2 is FVKESK. The CDR3 sequence: CASSPELYSPLHF. In DNA, the CDR3 is TGTGCCAGCAGCCCTGAACTATATTCACCCCTCCACTTT.

The chain uses TRBV7-9 and TRBJ2-7; tentative D call: TRBD1 (5 bases). The germline CDR1 and CDR2 sequences are SEHNR and FQNEAQ (reference sequence). The CDR3 covers 16 residues. The CDR3 protein is CMGPHLRGFSSYEQYF. For the CDR3, the DNA is TGTATGGGGCCTCATTTAAGGGGCTTCTCCTCCTACGAGCAGTACTTC.

The chain carries TRBV7-9 and TRBJ2-7; 8 bases match TRBD2. V lost 3 bases to trimming and J lost 0 bases; unmatched junction nucleotides: 4. The CDR3 length is 15 residues. Germline assignment: CDR1 SEHNR and CDR2 FQNEAQ (reference sequence). Written as DNA, the CDR3 is TGTGCCAGCAGCTTTGAACTAGCGGACTCCTACGAGCAGTACTTC. It translates to CASSFELADSYEQYF.

The chain combines TRBV2 with TRBJ1-5; no definite D call. Deletions cut 5 bases from V and 4 bases from J, with 18 bases between. The CDR3 has 16 residues. Germline V lookup: CDR1 SNHLY, CDR2 FYNNEI. The CDR3 nucleotides read TGTGCCAGCAGTAGGCAGACAAGCTCAGCGAATCAGCCCCAGCATTTT. Protein sequence: CASSRQTSSANQPQHF.

The chain couples TRBV6-1 to TRBJ1-2; D not certain. This CDR3 contains 14 residues. The V and J ends lost 0 bases and 4 bases respectively, with 9 bases between them. Germline values: CDR1 MNHNS, CDR2 SASEGT. The CDR3: CASSEALWGYGYTF. The CDR3 coding sequence is TGTGCCAGCAGTGAAGCGCTGTGGGGCTATGGCTACACCTTC.

The chain combines TRBV6-6 with TRBJ1-6, with D perhaps matching TRBD1 (5 bases). V was shortened by 6 bases and J by 8 bases, with 14 bases between the two germline ends. The CDR3 runs to 14 residues. Germline lookup yields CDR1 MNHNY and CDR2 SVGAGI (reference sequence). The DNA of the CDR3 is TGTGCCAGCAGCACCCTAATGGGGGATTCACCCCTCCACTTT. Residues: CASSTLMGDSPLHF.

This chain uses TRBV19 with TRBJ1-5, with TRBD1 identical over 9 bases. This CDR3 comprises 16 residues. V lost 5 bases and J lost 7; bases outside the gene matches: 12. CDR1 is LNHDA, CDR2 SQIVND, per germline (reference sequence). CDR3 in DNA: TGTGCCAGTAGTCCAATCCCGGGACAGGGAGAACAGCCCCAGCATTTT. Its protein product is CASSPIPGQGEQPQHF. The complete variable domain, with remaining parts taken from reference TRBV19 and TRBJ1-5, reads DGGITQSPKYLFRKEGQNVTLSCEQNLNHDAMYWYRQDPGQGLRLIYYSQIVNDFQKGDIAEGYSVSREKKESFPLTVTSAQKNPTAFYLCASSPIPGQGEQPQHFGDGTRLSIL.

This chain links TRBV5-5 with TRBJ1-3; weak D call: TRBD1 (5 bases). Germline CDR1 is SGHKS and CDR2 is YYEKEE (reference sequence). The V gene lost 0 bases and the J gene lost 14 bases, with 12 bases spanning the gap. The CDR3 contains 12 residues. CDR3 in amino acids: CASSLGGGELYF. The CDR3 coding sequence is TGTGCCAGCAGCTTGGGGGGCGGAGAGCTATATTTT.

The gene calls are TRBV5-4 and TRBJ2-1; 10 bases fit TRBD2. Trimming cost V 4 bases and J 1 base; bases outside gene matches: 5. The CDR3 sequence is 16 residues long. CDR1 SGHNT and CDR2 YYREEE come from the germline V gene (reference sequence). CDR3 amino acids: CASSLGLARSYNEQFF. In DNA form, the CDR3 reads TGTGCCAGCAGCCTGGGACTAGCGAGGTCCTACAATGAGCAGTTCTTC.

This rearrangement joins TRBV9 to TRBJ1-2; D might be TRBD1 (5 bases). This CDR3 spans 13 amino acids. V lost 0 bases, J lost 9 bases, and 12 bases lay in between. Germline assignment: CDR1 SGDLS and CDR2 YYNGEE. CDR3 amino acids: CASSVGTSLSYTF. The CDR3 bases are TGTGCCAGCAGCGTAGGGACATCCTTAAGCTACACCTTC.

This clone has a single count. V and J are TRBV19 and TRBJ1-1; perhaps TRBD1 as D (5 bases). The V and J ends lost 7 bases and 7 bases respectively, with 28 bases between them. The CDR3 is made up of 17 amino acids. CDR1 is LNHDA and CDR2 is SQIVND in the germline V gene (reference sequence). CDR3 sequence: CASTPMGTQLISSEAFF. In DNA form, the CDR3 reads TGTGCCAGTACCCCCATGGGGACCCAACTAATTTCAAGTGAAGCTTTCTTT.

The CDR3 nucleotides read TGCGCCAGCAGCTTGGCACAGGGCTCTGGAAACACCATATATTTT. Its translation: CASSLAQGSGNTIYF. This chain uses TRBV5-1 with TRBJ1-3, with D tentatively TRBD1 (6 bases). V was cut by 0 bases and J by 0 bases, with 7 bases left in between. This CDR3 spans 15 amino acids. Germline-derived CDR1 and CDR2 are SGHRS and YFSETQ. Full variable domain (rest looked up from reference TRBV5-1 and TRBJ1-3): KAGVTQTPRYLIKTRGQQVTLSCSPISGHRSVSWYQQTPGQGLQFLFEYFSETQRNKGNFPGRFSGRQFSNSRSEMNVSTLELGDSALYLCASSLAQGSGNTIYFGEGSWLTVV.

The genes are TRBV7-2 and TRBJ2-2; D is ambiguous. The CDR3 has 15 residues. V was pared by 2 bases and J by 1 base, with 8 bases between. Germline CDR1 SGHTA, CDR2 FQGNSA. In DNA form, the CDR3 reads TGTGCCAGCAGCTTAACACATATGAACACCGGGGAGCTGTTTTTT. Translation: CASSLTHMNTGELFF.